This entry lists 5 T cell receptor beta chains sequenced from one sample in a study of shared clonotypes between healthy human individuals. The data were produced by immunoSEQ multiplex PCR, yet TCRdb's version contains in-frame clones alone and is incomplete. The table has about 2,200,000 clones, 85% to 95% seen once; the top ten hold under 2%. The naive CD8 fraction comprised CD45RO-negative cells positively selected for CCR7 and excluded terminally differentiated effector memory CD45RA+ cells. The sequencing input was naive CD8+ T cells from PBMCs. These receptors were collected from a man younger than 35 in good health. Some clones in this sample may be carry-over from other donors' samples.

V gene TRBV10-1 combines with J gene TRBJ2-2, with D unclear. The V end was cut by 6 bases, the J end by 6 bases, with 8 bases between. Germline V gene lookup returns CDR1 WNHNN and CDR2 SYGVQD (reference sequence). The CDR3 extends over 12 amino acids. The CDR3 bases are TGCGCCAGCAGCGGAGAGCCCGGGGAGCTGTTTTTT. Translated: CASSGEPGELFF.

This clone came up once. The CDR3 coding sequence is TGTGCCAGCAGGGACAGGGGGAGGGAGACCCAGTACTTC. Protein sequence: CASRDRGRETQYF. The rearrangement joins TRBV13 to TRBJ2-5; 10 bases align to TRBD1. Germline loops: CDR1 PRHDT, CDR2 FYEKMQ (reference sequence). The CDR3 length is 13 residues. V lost 6 bases to trimming and J lost 5 bases; unmatched junction nucleotides: 3.

The table lists this clone with a count of one. The chain joins TRBV13 to TRBJ1-4; 8 nucleotides align to TRBD1. Trimming took 0 bases from V and 7 from J; bases not matched to a gene: 1. Germline V gives CDR1 PRHDT, CDR2 FYEKMQ (reference sequence). The CDR3 is made up of 14 amino acids. CDR3 coding DNA: TGTGCCAGCAGCTTAGGCAGGGGGCTTGAAAAACTGTTTTTT. Translated: CASSLGRGLEKLFF.

This clone appeared once. The rearrangement links TRBV6-1 to TRBJ2-1; 7 positions agree with TRBD2. This CDR3 is built from 16 residues. Germline CDR1 is MNHNS and CDR2 is SASEGT. Losses at the gene ends were 1 base for V and 6 bases for J; bases not matched to a gene: 9. The CDR3: CASSEVVTSIVNEQFF. Written as DNA, the CDR3 is TGTGCCAGCAGTGAAGTGGTGACTAGCATCGTCAATGAGCAGTTCTTC.

The chain couples TRBV7-9 to TRBJ2-7, with D possibly being TRBD1 or TRBD2 (6 bases each). The CDR3 runs to 14 residues. V lost 5 bases, J lost 5 bases, and 16 bases lay in between. CDR1 is SEHNR, CDR2 FQNEAQ, per germline (reference sequence). The CDR3 sequence is CASSVAGGQNEQYF. The CDR3 region has the DNA TGTGCCAGCAGCGTCGCTGGGGGGCAAAACGAGCAGTACTTC. The variable domain in full, completed from reference TRBV7-9 and TRBJ2-7, reads DTGVSQNPRHKITKRGQNVTFRCDPISEHNRLYWYRQTLGQGPEFLTYFQNEAQLEKSRLLSDRFSAERPKGSFSTLEIQRTEQGDSAMYLCASSVAGGQNEQYFGPGTRLTVT.